This is a list of T cell receptor beta chains from one sample in a study of T cell clones after liver transplantation. This table comes from immunoSEQ multiplex PCR, and its TCRdb copy is limited to in-frame clones, with some not included. The data show some 120,000 clones, approximately 90% seen once. Sequencing was performed on CD4+ T cells from blood, taken 12 months after liver transplant. The receptors come from a human patient who received a liver transplant. Some T cells may trace back to the graft donor. CDR3s include the opening cysteine and the closing phenylalanine or tryptophan. Each record gives: J gene, V gene, D gene, clone size, CDR3 DNA, CDR3 protein. A D gene is named only where the DNA matches it firmly. Clone size is shown for a subset of rows, as once, few, many or a class of expanded clone.

J gene: TRBJ2-3; V gene: TRBV9; D gene: TRBD1; clone size: -; CDR3 DNA: TGTGCCAGCAGCGTAGGGCCCCGACAGGGCACTAGCACAGATACGCAGTATTTT; CDR3 protein: CASSVGPRQGTSTDTQYF
J gene: TRBJ1-2; V gene: TRBV7-2; D gene: TRBD1; clone size: -; CDR3 DNA: TGTGCCAGCAGCTCCCGGACAGGGGGAAGATATGGCTACACCTTC; CDR3 protein: CASSSRTGGRYGYTF
J gene: TRBJ1-1; V gene: TRBV15; D gene: TRBD1; clone size: once; CDR3 DNA: TGTGCCACCAGCAGGGACAGGCGGAACACTGAAGCTTTCTTT; CDR3 protein: CATSRDRRNTEAFF
J gene: TRBJ2-3; V gene: TRBV9; D gene: TRBD2; clone size: -; CDR3 DNA: TGTGCCAGCAGCGACGGACTAGCGGGAAGGTCAGATACGCAGTATTTT; CDR3 protein: CASSDGLAGRSDTQYF
J gene: TRBJ2-7; V gene: TRBV6-5; D gene: TRBD1; clone size: -; CDR3 DNA: TGTGCCAGCAGAGAGGACAGGGGGCTGAAGTACGAGCAGTACTTC; CDR3 protein: CASREDRGLKYEQYF
J gene: TRBJ1-2; V gene: TRBV15; D gene: TRBD1; clone size: few; CDR3 DNA: TGTGCCACCAGCGACAGAATCGGGACAGCTTATGGCTACACCTTC; CDR3 protein: CATSDRIGTAYGYTF
J gene: TRBJ2-1; V gene: TRBV25-1; D gene: TRBD2; clone size: -; CDR3 DNA: TGTGCCAGCAGTGATCGACTAGCTAGTTTCGGTGAGCAGTTCTTC; CDR3 protein: CASSDRLASFGEQFF
J gene: TRBJ1-1; V gene: TRBV15; D gene: -; clone size: -; CDR3 DNA: TGTGCCACCAGCACCCGGGGAGTCGGGATGAACACTGAAGCTTTCTTT; CDR3 protein: CATSTRGVGMNTEAFF
J gene: TRBJ2-7; V gene: TRBV7-2; D gene: TRBD1; clone size: -; CDR3 DNA: TGTGCCAGCAGCGCCAGGACAGGGGGCTACGAGCAGTACTTC; CDR3 protein: CASSARTGGYEQYF
J gene: TRBJ1-5; V gene: TRBV19; D gene: -; clone size: -; CDR3 DNA: TGTGCCAGTAGTATAGGGTCCAGCCAAGGGGAGCCCCAGCATTTT; CDR3 protein: CASSIGSSQGEPQHF